This TCR beta chain was sequenced in a study of blood T cells in healthy people across ages (dated by TCRdb to 2015 to 2017). About the full investigation: In model experiments, template switching captured about one uniquely barcoded TCR beta cDNA molecule for every two T cells. The study measured age-related changes in TCR beta repertoire diversity using deep sequencing normalized with unique cDNA molecular identifiers. The donors were split into four age groups: young (average about 16 years), middle-aged (around 37), aged (around 67) and long-lived (under 85). Using the same blood draw, the study looked at two additional independent replicas of 1 million unique cDNA reads for two donors, one aged 18 to 29 and the other aged 80 or older. Overall study outcomes, separate from this receptor: As age increased, observed TCR beta diversity per million T cells dropped in a roughly linear way, and a significant reduction was already evident by age 40. The long-lived group showed more naive CD4+ T cells, fewer expanded clones and increased TCR diversity than the aged group, suggesting age selection. Since profiling was done on bulk unsorted PBMCs, naive and antigen-experienced compartments could not be conclusively compared. A strong correlation was found between observed TCR beta diversity and the percentage of naive T cells measured by flow cytometry. The CMV infection status of donors was not known, potentially confounding age-related changes in expanded clonotypes. Estimates of total diversity based on one million sequenced T cells were considered lower bounds and underestimates.

Library construction relied on 5' RACE. Reads for this sample came from an Illumina HiSeq 2500. The second PCR ran for roughly 7 to 12 cycles and used a J-beta primer mix along with a sample-barcoded 5' primer. A template-switch 5' adaptor carrying 12 random nucleotides introduced a unique molecular identifier onto each TCR beta cDNA molecule. Each sample yielded at least 2.5 million CDR3-containing paired-end reads. The Mint cDNA synthesis kit, primed by a TRBC-specific oligonucleotide, was used to synthesize first-strand cDNA from all RNA. After uracil-DNA glycosylase treatment, a first 18-cycle PCR used universal primers M1SS and BC2_uni_R on all cDNA. As for how the authors treated the data: For normalization, 1 million high-quality reads, each with a distinct molecular identifier, were randomly selected from each sample. Instead of being binned into consensus sequences, reads that shared molecular identifiers were thrown out. CDR3 identification, clonotype clustering and error correction used MiTCR with a Q25 quality threshold and the strictest error-elimination algorithm. A nonparametric unseen species model using Euler transformation provided a lower-bound estimate of total TCR beta diversity. The public reads were reprocessed in TCRdb via fastp at Q25 and MiXCR, keeping in-frame beta chains. Each entry merges the rows of one CDR3 protein and shows their most common DNA and genes. For this entry, the V and J calls and clone size follow TCRdb and not the study's own pipeline. This sample comprises about 510,000 distinct CDR3 sequences, 27% of them detected only once. In total, the top ten clones hold approximately 4% of the sample.

The germline V gene specifies SGDLS as CDR1 and YYNGEE as CDR2. The junction shows trimming of 4 bases on V and 8 bases on J, and the gene matches do not reach 4 bases of it. Its CDR3 holds 14 amino acids, cysteine through phenylalanine. This entry keeps only the CDR3 DNA: 42 bases, framed from base 1. The donors were 40 or so Caucasian individuals from Russia, aged roughly 6 to 90 years, who were systemically healthy. Each donor gave around 9.8 milliliters of peripheral blood, collected into EDTA-treated Vacutainer tubes. Ficoll-Paque density-gradient centrifugation was used to isolate PBMCs, with at least 6 million obtained per sample. Trizol reagent was used to extract total RNA from the PBMCs, yielding at least 6 micrograms per sample. For every donor, flow cytometry on a PBMC aliquot measured the percentage of naive CD45RAhigh/CD27high T cells. For this clonotype: Its recognized antigen is unknown. Per-base qualities were not stored, and no clone one base away is much larger.

The same sample was also studied in work on T cells of mothers and their children. As noted in the second study: The donors were nine systemically healthy Caucasian individuals, made up of three mothers and their six children. cDNA synthesis used all of the extracted RNA, with around 1.6 ug of RNA in each 15 ul reaction. In the second PCR, sample barcodes and 2-4 random nucleotides were introduced via the M1S primer. More than 8.5 million TCR beta CDR3 reads were obtained from each mother, and about 3 million reads were obtained from each child. Thymic selection similarly shapes TCR recombination output in related and unrelated pairs, with minor effect from inherited differences. Normalized repertoire overlap was always found to be slightly, but never significantly, higher in related mother-child pairs than in unrelated mother-child pairs. No persistent microchimeric T cell clones were found, with a detection sensitivity of approximately 94 clones per million clonotypes. To look for features that set related mother-child pairs apart from unrelated individuals, the researchers ran deep NGS to compare the TCR beta repertoires of mothers and children. The mean age was roughly 36 +/- 4 years for the mothers and approximately 11 +/- 4 years for the children. After adapter ligation was performed with NEBNext reagents, the libraries were sequenced on an Illumina HiSeq 2000 with 100+100 nt paired-end reads. To avoid cross-contamination, the mother libraries and the child libraries were prepared a month apart and sequenced in separate runs. For each donor, between about 500,000 and 2,200,000 distinct TCR beta clonotypes were identified. Naive TCR beta clonotypes were estimated from low-frequency clonotypes matched to each donor's FACS-determined naive share, without sorting.

This TCR was recovered from a boy aged 2-9 years in good health. The chain joins TRBV9 to TRBJ1-4; TRBD1 lines up with 11 middle nucleotides. The specimen was blood. CDR3 region: CASSRTGGQEKLFF. The DNA sequence follows: TGTGCCAGCAGCCGGACAGGGGGCCAGGAAAAACTGTTTTTT.